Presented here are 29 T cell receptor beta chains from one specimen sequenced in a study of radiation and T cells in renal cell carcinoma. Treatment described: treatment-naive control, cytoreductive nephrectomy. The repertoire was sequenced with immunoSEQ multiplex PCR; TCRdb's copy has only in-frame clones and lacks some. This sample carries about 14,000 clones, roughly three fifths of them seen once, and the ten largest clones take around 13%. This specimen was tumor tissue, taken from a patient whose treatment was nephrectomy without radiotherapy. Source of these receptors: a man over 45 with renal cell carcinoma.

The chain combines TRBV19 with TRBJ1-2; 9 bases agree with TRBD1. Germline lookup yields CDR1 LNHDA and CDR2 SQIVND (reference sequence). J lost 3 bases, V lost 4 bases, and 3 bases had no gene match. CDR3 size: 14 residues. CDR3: CASSKDRGDYGYTF. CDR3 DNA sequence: TGTGCCAGTAGTAAGGACAGGGGAGACTATGGCTACACCTTC.

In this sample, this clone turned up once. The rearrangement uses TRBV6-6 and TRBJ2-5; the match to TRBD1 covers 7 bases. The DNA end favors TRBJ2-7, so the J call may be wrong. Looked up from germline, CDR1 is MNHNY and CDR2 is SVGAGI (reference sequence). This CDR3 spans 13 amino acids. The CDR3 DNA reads TGTGCCAGCAGGGAGGACAGGACCTACGAGCAGTACTTC. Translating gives CASREDRTYEQYF.

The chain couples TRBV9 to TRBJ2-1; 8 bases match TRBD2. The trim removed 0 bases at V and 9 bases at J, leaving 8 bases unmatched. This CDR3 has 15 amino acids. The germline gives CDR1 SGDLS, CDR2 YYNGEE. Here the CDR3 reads CASSVGSGGRVEQFF. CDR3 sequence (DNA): TGTGCCAGCAGCGTAGGGAGCGGGGGTCGCGTTGAGCAGTTCTTC.

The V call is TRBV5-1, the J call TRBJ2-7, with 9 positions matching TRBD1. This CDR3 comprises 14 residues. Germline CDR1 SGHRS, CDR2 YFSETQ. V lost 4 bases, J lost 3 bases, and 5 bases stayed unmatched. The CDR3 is CASSDQTGGYEQYF. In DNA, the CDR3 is TGCGCCAGCAGCGACCAGACAGGGGGCTACGAGCAGTACTTC.

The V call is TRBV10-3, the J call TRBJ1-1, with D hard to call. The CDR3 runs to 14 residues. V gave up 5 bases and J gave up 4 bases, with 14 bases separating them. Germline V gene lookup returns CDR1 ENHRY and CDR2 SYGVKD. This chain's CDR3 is CAISIRVEVTEAFF. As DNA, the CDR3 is TGTGCCATCAGTATTAGGGTGGAGGTCACTGAAGCTTTCTTT.

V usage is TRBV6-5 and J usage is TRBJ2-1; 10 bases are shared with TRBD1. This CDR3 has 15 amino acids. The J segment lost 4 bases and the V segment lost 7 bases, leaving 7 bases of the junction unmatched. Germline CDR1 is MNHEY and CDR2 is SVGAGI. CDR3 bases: TGTGCCAGCACTCCCGGGACAGGGGAATACAATGAGCAGTTCTTC. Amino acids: CASTPGTGEYNEQFF.

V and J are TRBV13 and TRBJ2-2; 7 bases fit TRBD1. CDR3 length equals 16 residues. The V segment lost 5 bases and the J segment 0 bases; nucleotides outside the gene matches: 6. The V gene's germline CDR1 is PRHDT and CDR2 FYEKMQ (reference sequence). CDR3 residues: CASSEGGAANTGELFF. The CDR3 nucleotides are TGTGCCAGCAGCGAAGGGGGCGCCGCGAACACCGGGGAGCTGTTTTTT.

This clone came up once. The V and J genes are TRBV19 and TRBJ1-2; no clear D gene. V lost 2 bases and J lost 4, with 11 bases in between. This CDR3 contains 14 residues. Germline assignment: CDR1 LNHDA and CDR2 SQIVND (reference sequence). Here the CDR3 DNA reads TGTGCCAGTAGTATAAGCCGACAACGCTATGGCTACACCTTC. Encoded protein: CASSISRQRYGYTF.

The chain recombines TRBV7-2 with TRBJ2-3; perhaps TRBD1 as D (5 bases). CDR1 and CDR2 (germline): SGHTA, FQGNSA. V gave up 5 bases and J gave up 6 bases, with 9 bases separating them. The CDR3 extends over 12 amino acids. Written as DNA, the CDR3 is TGTGCCAGCAGCCCACAGGAGGATACGCAGTATTTT. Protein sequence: CASSPQEDTQYF.

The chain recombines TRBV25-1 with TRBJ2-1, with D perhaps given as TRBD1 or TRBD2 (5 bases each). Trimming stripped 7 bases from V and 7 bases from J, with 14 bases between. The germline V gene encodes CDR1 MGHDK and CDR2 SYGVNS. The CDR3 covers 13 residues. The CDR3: CASITAWGNEQFF. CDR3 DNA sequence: TGTGCCAGCATCACGGCGTGGGGGAATGAGCAGTTCTTC.

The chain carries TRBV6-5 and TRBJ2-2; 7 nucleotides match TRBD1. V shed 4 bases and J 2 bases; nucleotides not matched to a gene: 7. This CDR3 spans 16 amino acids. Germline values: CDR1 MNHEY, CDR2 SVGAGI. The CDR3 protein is CASSSLGTANTGELFF. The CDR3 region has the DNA TGTGCCAGCAGTTCCCTTGGGACAGCTAACACCGGGGAGCTGTTTTTT.

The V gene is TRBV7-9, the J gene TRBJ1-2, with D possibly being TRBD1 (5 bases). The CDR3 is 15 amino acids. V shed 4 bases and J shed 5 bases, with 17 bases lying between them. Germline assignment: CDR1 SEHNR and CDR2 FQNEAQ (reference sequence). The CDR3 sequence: CASSSTQGREYGYTF. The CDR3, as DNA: TGTGCCAGCAGCTCTACCCAGGGCAGGGAGTATGGCTACACCTTC.

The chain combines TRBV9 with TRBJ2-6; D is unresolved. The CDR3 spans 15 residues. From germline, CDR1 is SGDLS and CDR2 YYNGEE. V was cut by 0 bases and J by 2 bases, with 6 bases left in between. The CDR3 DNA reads TGTGCCAGCAGCGTAGAACCGGCTGGGGCCAACGTCCTGACTTTC. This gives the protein CASSVEPAGANVLTF.

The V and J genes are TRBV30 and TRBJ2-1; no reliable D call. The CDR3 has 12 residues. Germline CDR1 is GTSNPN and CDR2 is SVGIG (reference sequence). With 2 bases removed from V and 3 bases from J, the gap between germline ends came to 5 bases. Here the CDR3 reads CAWSTIYNEQFF. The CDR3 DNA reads TGTGCCTGGAGTACCATCTACAATGAGCAGTTCTTC.

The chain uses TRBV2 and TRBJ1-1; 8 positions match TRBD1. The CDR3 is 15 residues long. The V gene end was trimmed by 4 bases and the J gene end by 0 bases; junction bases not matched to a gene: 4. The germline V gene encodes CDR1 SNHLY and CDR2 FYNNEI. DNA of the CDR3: TGTGCCAGCAGTGTGGCAGGGGGCATGAACACTGAAGCTTTCTTT. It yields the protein CASSVAGGMNTEAFF.

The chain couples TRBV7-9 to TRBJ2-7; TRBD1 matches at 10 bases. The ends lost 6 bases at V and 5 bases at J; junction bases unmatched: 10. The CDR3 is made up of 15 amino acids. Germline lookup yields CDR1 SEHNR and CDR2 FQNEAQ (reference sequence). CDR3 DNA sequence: TGTGCCAGCAGTGCCCCGGGACAGGGGATGCACGAGCAGTACTTC. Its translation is CASSAPGQGMHEQYF.

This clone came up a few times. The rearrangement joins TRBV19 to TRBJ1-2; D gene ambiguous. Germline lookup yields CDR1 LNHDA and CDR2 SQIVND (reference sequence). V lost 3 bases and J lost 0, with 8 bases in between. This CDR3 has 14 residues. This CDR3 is CASSMRNTNYGYTF. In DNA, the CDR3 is TGTGCCAGTAGTATGCGGAATACTAACTATGGCTACACCTTC.

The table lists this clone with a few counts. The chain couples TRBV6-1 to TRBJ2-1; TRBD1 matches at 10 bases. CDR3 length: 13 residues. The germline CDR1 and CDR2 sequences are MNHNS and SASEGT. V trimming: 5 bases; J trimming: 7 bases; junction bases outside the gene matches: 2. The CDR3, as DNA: TGTGCCAGCAGTCTGGGACAGGGGAATGAGCAGTTCTTC. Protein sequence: CASSLGQGNEQFF.

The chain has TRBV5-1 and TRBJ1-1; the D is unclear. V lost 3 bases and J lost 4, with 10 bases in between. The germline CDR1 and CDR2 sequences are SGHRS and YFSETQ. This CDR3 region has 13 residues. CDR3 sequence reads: CASSSRAGTEAFF. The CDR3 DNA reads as TGCGCCAGCAGCTCCCGGGCCGGCACTGAAGCTTTCTTT.

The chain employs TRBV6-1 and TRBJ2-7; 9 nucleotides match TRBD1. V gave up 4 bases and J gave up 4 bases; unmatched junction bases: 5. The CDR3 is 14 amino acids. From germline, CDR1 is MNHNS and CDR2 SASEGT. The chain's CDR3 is CASSADRGRYEQYF. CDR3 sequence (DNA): TGTGCCAGCAGTGCAGACAGGGGGAGGTACGAGCAGTACTTC.

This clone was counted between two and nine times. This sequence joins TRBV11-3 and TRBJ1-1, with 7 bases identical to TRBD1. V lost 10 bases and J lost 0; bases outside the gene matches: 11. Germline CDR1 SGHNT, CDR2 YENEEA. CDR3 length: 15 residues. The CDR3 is CATKPGQTLNTEAFF. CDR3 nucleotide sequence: TGTGCCACTAAGCCGGGACAGACATTGAACACTGAAGCTTTCTTT.

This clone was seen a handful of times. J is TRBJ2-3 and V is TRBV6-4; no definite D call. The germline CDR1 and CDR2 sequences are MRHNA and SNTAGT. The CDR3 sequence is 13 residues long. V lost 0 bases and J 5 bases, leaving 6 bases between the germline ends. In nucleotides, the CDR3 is TGTGCCAGCAGTGACTCATCCAGAGATACGCAGTATTTT. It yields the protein CASSDSSRDTQYF.

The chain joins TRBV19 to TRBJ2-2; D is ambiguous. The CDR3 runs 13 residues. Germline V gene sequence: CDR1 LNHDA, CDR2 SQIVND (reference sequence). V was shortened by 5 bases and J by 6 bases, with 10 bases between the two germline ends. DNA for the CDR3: TGTGCCAGTAGTGTCGGCGTCCCCGGGGAGCTGTTTTTT. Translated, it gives CASSVGVPGELFF.

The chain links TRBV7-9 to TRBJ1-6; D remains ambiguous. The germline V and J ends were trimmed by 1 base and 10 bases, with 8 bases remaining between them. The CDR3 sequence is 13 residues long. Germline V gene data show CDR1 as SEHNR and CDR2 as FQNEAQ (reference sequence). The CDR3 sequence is CASSLGAGSPLHF. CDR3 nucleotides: TGTGCCAGCAGCTTAGGGGCAGGATCACCCCTCCACTTT.

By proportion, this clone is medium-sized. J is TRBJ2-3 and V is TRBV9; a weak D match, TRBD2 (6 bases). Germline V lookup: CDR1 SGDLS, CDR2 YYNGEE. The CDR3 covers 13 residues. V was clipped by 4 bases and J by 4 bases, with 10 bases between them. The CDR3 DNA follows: TGTGCCAGCAGCCTAGCGCGGTCAGATACGCAGTATTTT. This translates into CASSLARSDTQYF.

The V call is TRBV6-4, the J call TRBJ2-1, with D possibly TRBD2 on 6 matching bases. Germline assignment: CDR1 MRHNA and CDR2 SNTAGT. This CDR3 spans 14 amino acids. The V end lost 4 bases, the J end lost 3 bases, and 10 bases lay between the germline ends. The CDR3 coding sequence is TGTGCCAGCAGTGTACTGGGGGGCTACAATGAGCAGTTCTTC. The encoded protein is CASSVLGGYNEQFF.

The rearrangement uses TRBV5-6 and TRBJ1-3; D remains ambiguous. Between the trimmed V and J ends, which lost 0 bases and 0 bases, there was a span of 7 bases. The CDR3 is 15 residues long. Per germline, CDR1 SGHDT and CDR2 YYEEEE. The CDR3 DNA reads TGTGCCAGCAGCTTGGGAGAGAGCTCTGGAAACACCATATATTTT. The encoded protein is CASSLGESSGNTIYF.

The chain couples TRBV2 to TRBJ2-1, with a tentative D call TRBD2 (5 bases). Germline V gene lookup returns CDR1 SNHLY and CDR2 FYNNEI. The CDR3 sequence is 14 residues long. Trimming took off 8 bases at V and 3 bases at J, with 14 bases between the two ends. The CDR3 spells CASSRSRGYNEQFF. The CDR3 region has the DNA TGTGCCAGCTCTAGAAGTCGGGGCTACAATGAGCAGTTCTTC.

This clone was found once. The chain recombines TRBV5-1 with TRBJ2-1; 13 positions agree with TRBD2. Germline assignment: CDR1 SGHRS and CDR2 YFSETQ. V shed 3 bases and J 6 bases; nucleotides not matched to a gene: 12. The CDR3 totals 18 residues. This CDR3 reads CASSSRLPGLAGSNEQFF. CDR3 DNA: TGCGCCAGCAGCTCACGTTTACCGGGACTAGCGGGGAGCAATGAGCAGTTCTTC.